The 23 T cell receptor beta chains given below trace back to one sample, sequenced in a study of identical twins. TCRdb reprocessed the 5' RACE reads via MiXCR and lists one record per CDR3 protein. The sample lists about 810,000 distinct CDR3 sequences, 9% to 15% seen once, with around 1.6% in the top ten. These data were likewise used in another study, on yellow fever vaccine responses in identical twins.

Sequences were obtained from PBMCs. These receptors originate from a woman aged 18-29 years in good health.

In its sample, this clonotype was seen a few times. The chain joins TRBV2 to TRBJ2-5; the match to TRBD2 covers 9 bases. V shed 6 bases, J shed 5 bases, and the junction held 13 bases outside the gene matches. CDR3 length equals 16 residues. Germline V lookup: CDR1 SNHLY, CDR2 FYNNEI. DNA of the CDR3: TGTGCCAGCAGCCGACTAGCGGTCGGTTACTCGGAGACCCAGTACTTC. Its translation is CASSRLAVGYSETQYF.

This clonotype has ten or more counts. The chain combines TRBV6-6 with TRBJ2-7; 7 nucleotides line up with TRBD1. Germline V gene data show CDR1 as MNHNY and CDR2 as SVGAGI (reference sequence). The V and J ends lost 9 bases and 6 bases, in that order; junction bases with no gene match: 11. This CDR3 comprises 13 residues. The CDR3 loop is CASSGTAHTEQYF. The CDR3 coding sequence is TGTGCCAGTTCCGGGACAGCTCATACCGAGCAGTACTTC.

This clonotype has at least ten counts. CDR3: CASSPLWAANEKLFF. CDR3 DNA sequence: TGCGCCAGCAGTCCTCTATGGGCGGCTAATGAAAAACTGTTTTTT. The V call is TRBV4-1, the J call TRBJ1-4, with unresolved D. There are 15 residues in the CDR3. Germline CDR1 reads MGHRA; CDR2 reads YSYEKL. Between the trimmed V and J ends, which lost 6 bases and 3 bases, there was a span of 14 bases.

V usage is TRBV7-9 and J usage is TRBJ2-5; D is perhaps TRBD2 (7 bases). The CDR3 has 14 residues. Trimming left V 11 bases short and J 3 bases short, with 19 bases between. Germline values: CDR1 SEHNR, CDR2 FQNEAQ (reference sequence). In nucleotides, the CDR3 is TGTGCCGGCGGGACACTAGCGACAAAAGAGACCCAGTACTTC. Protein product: CAGGTLATKETQYF.

The CDR3 DNA is TGTGCCAGCAGCTCCCGGGACAGGGAGTCAGGGGCCAACGTCCTGACTTTC. As protein: CASSSRDRESGANVLTF. The chain is built from TRBV5-5 and TRBJ2-6; the match to TRBD1 covers 9 bases. CDR3 size: 17 residues. CDR1 and CDR2 from the germline V gene are SGHKS and YYEKEE (reference sequence). The trim removed 3 bases at V and 4 bases at J, leaving 8 bases unmatched.

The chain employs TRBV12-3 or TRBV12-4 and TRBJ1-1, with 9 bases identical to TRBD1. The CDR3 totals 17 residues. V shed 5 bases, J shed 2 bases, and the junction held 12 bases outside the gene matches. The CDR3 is CASSHRTGEIGNTEAFF. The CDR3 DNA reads TGTGCCAGCAGTCACCGGACAGGGGAGATAGGAAACACTGAAGCTTTCTTT.

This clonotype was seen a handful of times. Written as DNA, the CDR3 is TGTGCCAGCATCTCCATAGCCGCGCCCGGGAAGACCCAGTACTTC. It yields the protein CASISIAAPGKTQYF. The chain links TRBV6-1 to TRBJ2-5; tentatively, D is TRBD2 (5 bases). The V gene's germline CDR1 is MNHNS and CDR2 SASEGT. The V end lost 7 bases, the J end lost 6 bases, and 21 bases lay between the germline ends. The CDR3 runs 15 residues.

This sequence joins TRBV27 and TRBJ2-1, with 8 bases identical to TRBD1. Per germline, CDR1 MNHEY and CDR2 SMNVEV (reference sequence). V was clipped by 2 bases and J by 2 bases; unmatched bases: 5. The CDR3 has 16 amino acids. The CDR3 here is CASSLRRTGTYNEQFF. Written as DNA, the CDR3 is TGTGCCAGCAGTTTAAGGAGGACAGGGACCTACAATGAGCAGTTCTTC.

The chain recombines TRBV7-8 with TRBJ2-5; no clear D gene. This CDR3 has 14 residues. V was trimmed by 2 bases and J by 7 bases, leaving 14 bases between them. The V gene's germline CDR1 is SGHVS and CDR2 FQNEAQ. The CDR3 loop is CASSLRWTTRTQYF. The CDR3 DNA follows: TGTGCCAGCAGCTTAAGGTGGACCACCAGGACCCAGTACTTC.

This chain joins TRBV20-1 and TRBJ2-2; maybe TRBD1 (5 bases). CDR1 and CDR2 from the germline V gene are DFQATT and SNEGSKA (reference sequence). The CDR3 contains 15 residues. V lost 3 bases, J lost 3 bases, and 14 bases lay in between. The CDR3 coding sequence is TGCAGTGCTAGGGACACGTCGACCTACACCGGGGAGCTGTTTTTT. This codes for CSARDTSTYTGELFF.

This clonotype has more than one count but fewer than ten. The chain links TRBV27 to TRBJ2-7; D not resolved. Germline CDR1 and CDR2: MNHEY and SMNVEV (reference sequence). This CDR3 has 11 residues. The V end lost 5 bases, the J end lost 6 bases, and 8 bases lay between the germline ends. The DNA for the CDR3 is TGTGCCAGCAGTATTGGGCGCGAGCAGTACTTC. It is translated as CASSIGREQYF.

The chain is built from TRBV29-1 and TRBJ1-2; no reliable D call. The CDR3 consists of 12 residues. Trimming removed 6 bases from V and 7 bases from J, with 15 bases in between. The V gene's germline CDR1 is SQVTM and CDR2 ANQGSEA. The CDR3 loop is CSVPSGGPGYTF. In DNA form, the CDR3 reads TGCAGCGTCCCCTCGGGCGGCCCTGGCTACACCTTC.

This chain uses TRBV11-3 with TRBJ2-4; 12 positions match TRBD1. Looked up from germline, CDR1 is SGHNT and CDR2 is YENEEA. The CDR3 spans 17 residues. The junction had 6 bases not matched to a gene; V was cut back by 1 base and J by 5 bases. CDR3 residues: CASSLARGQGAENIQYF. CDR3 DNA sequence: TGTGCCAGCAGCTTAGCCCGGGGACAGGGGGCGGAAAACATTCAGTACTTC.

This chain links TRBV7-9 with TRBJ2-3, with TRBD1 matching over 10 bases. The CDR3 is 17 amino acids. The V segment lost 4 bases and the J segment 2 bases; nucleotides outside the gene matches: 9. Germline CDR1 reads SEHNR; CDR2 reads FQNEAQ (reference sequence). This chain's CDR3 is CASSSYPDRGSTDTQYF. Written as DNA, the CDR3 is TGTGCCAGCAGCTCCTATCCGGACAGGGGGTCCACAGATACGCAGTATTTT.

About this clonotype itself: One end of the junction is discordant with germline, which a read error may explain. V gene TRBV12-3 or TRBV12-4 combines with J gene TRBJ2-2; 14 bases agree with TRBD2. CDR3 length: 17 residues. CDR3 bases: TGTACCAGCAGCCCCGGGACTAGCGGGAGTTTCGCCGGGGAGCTGTTTTTT. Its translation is CTSSPGTSGSFAGELFF.

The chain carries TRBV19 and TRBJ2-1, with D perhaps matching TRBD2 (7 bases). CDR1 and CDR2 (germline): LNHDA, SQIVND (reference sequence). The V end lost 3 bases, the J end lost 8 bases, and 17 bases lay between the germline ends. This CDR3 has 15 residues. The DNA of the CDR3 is TGTGCCAGTAGTATCCTGACCCAAGGGGGGGATGAGCAGTTCTTC. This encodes CASSILTQGGDEQFF.

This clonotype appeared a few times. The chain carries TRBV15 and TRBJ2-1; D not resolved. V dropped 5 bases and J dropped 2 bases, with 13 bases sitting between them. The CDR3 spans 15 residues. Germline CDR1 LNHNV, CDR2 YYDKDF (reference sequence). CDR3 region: CATSRPQRTYNEQFF. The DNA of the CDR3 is TGTGCCACCAGCCGACCCCAGAGGACCTACAATGAGCAGTTCTTC.

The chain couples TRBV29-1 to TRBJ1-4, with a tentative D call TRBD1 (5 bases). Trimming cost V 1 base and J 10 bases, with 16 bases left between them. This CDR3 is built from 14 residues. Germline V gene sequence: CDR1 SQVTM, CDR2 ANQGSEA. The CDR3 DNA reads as TGCAGCGTTGAAGGGGGCAGGAGAGAGAGAAAACTGTTTTTT. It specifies CSVEGGRRERKLFF.

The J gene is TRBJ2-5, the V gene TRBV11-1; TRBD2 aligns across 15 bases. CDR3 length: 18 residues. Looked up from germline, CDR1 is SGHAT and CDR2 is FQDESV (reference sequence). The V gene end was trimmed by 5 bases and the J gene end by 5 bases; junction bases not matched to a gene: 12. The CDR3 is CASSTSGTSGGFLETQYF. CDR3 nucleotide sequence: TGTGCCAGCAGCACCTCGGGGACTAGCGGGGGGTTTTTGGAGACCCAGTACTTC.

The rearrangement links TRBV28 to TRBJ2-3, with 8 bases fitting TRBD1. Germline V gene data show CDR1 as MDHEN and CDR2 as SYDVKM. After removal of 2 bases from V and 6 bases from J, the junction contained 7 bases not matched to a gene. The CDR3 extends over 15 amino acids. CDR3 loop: CASSLRQGNLDTQYF. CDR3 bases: TGTGCCAGCAGTTTAAGACAGGGGAATTTGGATACGCAGTATTTT.

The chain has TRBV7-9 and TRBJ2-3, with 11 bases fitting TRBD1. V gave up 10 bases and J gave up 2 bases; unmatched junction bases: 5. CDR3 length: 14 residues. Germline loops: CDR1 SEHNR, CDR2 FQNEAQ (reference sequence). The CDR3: CAIGQGALTDTQYF. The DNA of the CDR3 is TGTGCCATCGGACAGGGGGCACTCACAGATACGCAGTATTTT.

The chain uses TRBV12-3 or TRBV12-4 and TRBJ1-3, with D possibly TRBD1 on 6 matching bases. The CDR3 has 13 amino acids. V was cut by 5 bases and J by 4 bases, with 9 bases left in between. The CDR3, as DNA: TGTGCCAGCAGTACGACAGGCGGAAACACCATATATTTT. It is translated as CASSTTGGNTIYF.

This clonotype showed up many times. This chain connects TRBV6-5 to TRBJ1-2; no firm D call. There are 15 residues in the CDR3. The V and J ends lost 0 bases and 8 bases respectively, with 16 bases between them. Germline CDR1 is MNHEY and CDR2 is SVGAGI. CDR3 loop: CASSYSRPYKGGYTF. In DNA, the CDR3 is TGTGCCAGCAGTTACTCCCGGCCTTACAAAGGGGGCTACACCTTC.